The text below deals with one T cell receptor (beta chain). What it binds is unknown. Produced via immunoSEQ multiplex PCR; TCRdb's table is partial and in-frame only. The sample contains about 16,000 clones, 65% to 85% of which appear only once. The CDR3 runs to 15 residues. The V gene end was trimmed by 5 bases and the J gene end by 6 bases; junction bases not matched to a gene: 7. CDR1 and CDR2 from the germline V gene are SEHNR and FQNEAQ (reference sequence). Before the COVID-19 pandemic, during about 2011-2019, CD4+ T cells were taken from unexposed donors. After about 11 days of culture, CD4+ T cells were isolated. Fresh IL-2 medium replaced half the medium on days 3 and 7. These data originate in a study of CD4 T cells in relation to SARS-CoV-2 and coronaviruses. Whole-study context: After nine to eleven days of antigen culture, PBMC TCR beta CDR3s were sequenced.

Study-wide results and limits: SARS-CoV-2-driven expansion was significantly weaker in crossreactive than monoreactive clones.

The V call is TRBV7-9, the J call TRBJ2-1; 10 bases line up with TRBD1. The receptor was derived from a human donor in good health. The specimen sequenced was CD4+ T cells from PBMCs, cultured in vitro. The CDR3 DNA is TGTGCCAGCAGCCCTCGTGGGACAGGGGCCAATGAGCAGTTCTTC. Its translation: CASSPRGTGANEQFF.